Listed here are 20 T cell receptor beta chains from one sample, sequenced in a study of cytotoxic CD8 clonotypes in ibrutinib-treated CLL. TCRdb keeps only in-frame clones here, not all; method: immunoSEQ multiplex PCR. The sample records over 75,000 clones, approximately 78% being singletons. Sequenced here: PBMCs, sampled after 12 months of ibrutinib treatment. The receptors derive from a human donor with chronic lymphocytic leukemia.

The chain uses TRBV6-6 and TRBJ1-6; maybe TRBD1 (6 bases). The CDR3 runs to 14 residues. Per germline, CDR1 MNHNY and CDR2 SVGAGI (reference sequence). Between the trimmed V and J ends, which lost 6 bases and 8 bases, there was a span of 14 bases. CDR3 sequence (DNA): TGTGCCAGCAGGGACACAGGGAGGGATTCACCCCTCCACTTT. Its protein product is CASRDTGRDSPLHF.

The chain is built from TRBV2 and TRBJ2-2; TRBD2 matches 8 bases. V lost 7 bases to trimming and J lost 0 bases; unmatched junction nucleotides: 10. This CDR3 has 17 amino acids. The germline V gene encodes CDR1 SNHLY and CDR2 FYNNEI. CDR3: CASIMQAGASNTGELFF. For the CDR3, the DNA is TGTGCCAGCATAATGCAAGCGGGGGCCTCGAACACCGGGGAGCTGTTTTTT.

The J gene is TRBJ1-2, the V gene TRBV19; D unclear. The germline CDR1 and CDR2 sequences are LNHDA and SQIVND (reference sequence). V lost 6 bases and J 4 bases, leaving 12 bases between the germline ends. This CDR3 comprises 13 residues. DNA for the CDR3: TGTGCCAGTAGCCCCCTCCCGGTCTATGGCTACACCTTC. This encodes CASSPLPVYGYTF.

This chain connects TRBV7-2 to TRBJ2-7; maybe TRBD1 (5 bases). The CDR3 sequence is 14 residues long. The ends were cut back, 7 bases at V and 4 bases at J, with 17 bases in the middle. Germline V lookup: CDR1 SGHTA, CDR2 FQGNSA. In nucleotides, the CDR3 is TGTGCCAGCAAGGGAAGCCAGGGCCGGTACGAGCAGTACTTC. Translation gives CASKGSQGRYEQYF.

This clone was recorded once. The rearrangement links TRBV18 to TRBJ2-7, with 10 bases lining up with TRBD2. CDR1 is KGHSH, CDR2 LQKENI, per germline. V lost 1 base and J lost 7; bases outside the gene matches: 10. The CDR3 has 16 amino acids. In DNA, the CDR3 is TGTGCCAGCTCACCACGGGTTCCTAGCGGGAGTACGGAGCAGTACTTC. Translation gives CASSPRVPSGSTEQYF.

V usage is TRBV7-9 and J usage is TRBJ2-3; no definite D call. Trimming took 4 bases from V and 5 from J, leaving 13 bases between them. The CDR3 has 14 residues. CDR1 SEHNR and CDR2 FQNEAQ come from the germline V gene (reference sequence). CDR3 region: CASSSTRTEDTQYF. The CDR3 nucleotides read TGTGCCAGCAGCTCAACCCGCACAGAAGATACGCAGTATTTT.

The chain joins TRBV6-5 to TRBJ2-7, with D maybe TRBD1 (6 bases). Germline-derived CDR1 and CDR2 are MNHEY and SVGAGI. The V end was cut by 0 bases, the J end by 6 bases, with 12 bases between. The CDR3 loop spans 14 amino acids. The CDR3 loop is CASSYSTGKGEQYF. The CDR3 region has the DNA TGTGCCAGCAGTTACTCGACAGGCAAGGGCGAGCAGTACTTC.

This clone was seen a few times. The chain combines TRBV7-8 with TRBJ1-5; D is possibly TRBD1 (6 bases). The CDR3 totals 16 residues. Trimming removed 1 base at V and 4 bases at J, with 14 bases between. Per germline, CDR1 SGHVS and CDR2 FQNEAQ. CDR3 residues: CASSLGVGQLNQPQHF. CDR3 DNA: TGTGCCAGCAGCTTAGGTGTAGGACAGTTGAATCAGCCCCAGCATTTT.

The genes are TRBV6-1 and TRBJ2-5; unclear D gene. Germline CDR1 and CDR2: MNHNS and SASEGT. V lost 4 bases and J 5 bases, leaving 8 bases between the germline ends. The CDR3 has 12 residues. The CDR3 region is CASSVREETQYF. CDR3 sequence (DNA): TGTGCCAGCAGTGTTCGTGAGGAGACCCAGTACTTC.

The chain joins TRBV5-8 to TRBJ2-1; D is perhaps TRBD1 or TRBD2 (5 bases each). The CDR3 runs 14 residues. The ends were cut back, 4 bases at V and 5 bases at J, with 13 bases in the middle. CDR1 and CDR2 (germline): SGHTS, YDEGEE. CDR3 residues: CASSRGPLNNEQFF. The CDR3 DNA sequence: TGTGCCAGCAGCCGGGGACCGCTCAACAATGAGCAGTTCTTC.

The rearrangement uses TRBV29-1 and TRBJ2-2; 8 nucleotides match TRBD1. V shed 6 bases, J shed 0 bases, and the junction held 0 bases outside the gene matches. Germline loops: CDR1 SQVTM, CDR2 ANQGSEA. The CDR3 consists of 13 residues. The DNA for the CDR3 is TGCAGCGTGGACAGGGCGAACACCGGGGAGCTGTTTTTT. This translates into CSVDRANTGELFF.

V gene TRBV5-6 combines with J gene TRBJ1-1; TRBD1 is a possible D gene (6 bases). Per germline, CDR1 SGHDT and CDR2 YYEEEE. Trimming removed 3 bases from V and 3 bases from J, with 9 bases in between. The CDR3 has 13 residues. The CDR3 sequence: CASSWGRYTEAFF. The CDR3 DNA reads TGTGCCAGCAGCTGGGGGCGTTACACTGAAGCTTTCTTT. Drawing the rest from reference TRBV5-6 and TRBJ1-1, the complete variable domain is DAGVTQSPTHLIKTRGQQVTLRCSPKSGHDTVSWYQQALGQGPQFIFQYYEEEERQRGNFPDRFSGHQFPNYSSELNVNALLLGDSALYLCASSWGRYTEAFFGQGTRLTVV.

The V gene is TRBV7-3, the J gene TRBJ2-3; TRBD1 matches 10 bases. CDR3 length: 15 amino acids. Germline V CDR1 and CDR2: SGHTA, FQGTGA. Trimming cost V 8 bases and J 2 bases; bases outside gene matches: 7. The DNA for the CDR3 is TGTGCCAGCGCTCCGGGACAGGGGTTCACAGATACGCAGTATTTT. It is translated as CASAPGQGFTDTQYF.

The V call is TRBV30, the J call TRBJ2-7; 8 bases are shared with TRBD1. The CDR3 is 13 residues long. V was clipped by 3 bases and J by 2 bases; unmatched bases: 3. Germline V gives CDR1 GTSNPN, CDR2 SVGIG (reference sequence). The CDR3: CAWRRTGTYEQYF. DNA for the CDR3: TGTGCCTGGAGACGGACAGGGACCTACGAGCAGTACTTC.

The chain links TRBV23-1 to TRBJ1-1; D perhaps matches TRBD1 (6 bases). TRBV23-1 is flagged as an ORF with uncertain function. Trimming took off 11 bases at V and 0 bases at J, with 19 bases between the two ends. The CDR3 extends over 15 amino acids. The CDR3 nucleotides read TGCGCCCTTCCGGGGGGGGGCGCGATGAACACTGAAGCTTTCTTT. Translated, it gives CALPGGGAMNTEAFF.

The table lists this clone with a count of one. The gene calls are TRBV2 and TRBJ1-1; D is unclear. The germline V gene encodes CDR1 SNHLY and CDR2 FYNNEI. This CDR3 has 11 residues. Trimming pared 8 bases from V and 4 bases from J, leaving 8 bases between. The CDR3 bases are TGTGCCAGCCAGGAAGCCACTGAAGCTTTCTTT. This codes for CASQEATEAFF.

This clone was detected only a few times. The rearrangement uses TRBV28 and TRBJ2-3; D gene uncertain. The V end was cut by 3 bases, the J end by 0 bases, with 7 bases between. The CDR3 is 14 amino acids. Germline CDR1 MDHEN, CDR2 SYDVKM. CDR3 sequence: CASSFPRSTDTQYF. In nucleotides, the CDR3 is TGTGCCAGCAGTTTCCCTCGGAGCACAGATACGCAGTATTTT.

The genes are TRBV19 and TRBJ2-4, with D unresolved. Germline values: CDR1 LNHDA, CDR2 SQIVND (reference sequence). The CDR3 consists of 14 residues. Trimming took 3 bases from V and 0 from J, leaving 6 bases between them. The CDR3 loop is CASSIPLAKNIQYF. The DNA for the CDR3 is TGTGCCAGTAGTATTCCTCTAGCCAAAAACATTCAGTACTTC.

The V gene is TRBV19, the J gene TRBJ1-5, with D maybe TRBD1 (6 bases). V lost 7 bases to trimming and J lost 6 bases, with 13 bases between them. In germline, CDR1 is LNHDA, CDR2 SQIVND (reference sequence). The length of the CDR3 is 13 residues. In nucleotides, the CDR3 is TGTGCCAGTATGAACAGGGTGGGTCAGCCCCAGCATTTT. It yields the protein CASMNRVGQPQHF.

The chain has TRBV6-6 and TRBJ1-5; a possible D gene is TRBD1 (6 bases). The CDR3 is made up of 13 amino acids. V was cut by 5 bases and J by 11 bases, with 16 bases left in between. Germline values: CDR1 MNHNY, CDR2 SVGAGI (reference sequence). CDR3 protein: CASSILEQGTQHF. The CDR3 coding sequence is TGTGCCAGCAGTATACTCGAACAGGGAACCCAGCATTTT.